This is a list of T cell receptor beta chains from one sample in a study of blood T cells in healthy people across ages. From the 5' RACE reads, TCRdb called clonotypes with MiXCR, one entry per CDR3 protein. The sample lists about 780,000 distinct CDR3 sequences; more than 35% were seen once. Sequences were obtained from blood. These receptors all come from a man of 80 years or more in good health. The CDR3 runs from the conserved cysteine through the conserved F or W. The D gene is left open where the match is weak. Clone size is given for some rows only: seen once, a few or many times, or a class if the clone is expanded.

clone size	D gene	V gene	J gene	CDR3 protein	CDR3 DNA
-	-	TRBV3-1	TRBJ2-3	CASSQVSDRRGNTDTQYF	TGTGCCAGCAGCCAAGTTTCGGACAGAAGGGGAAATACAGATACGCAGTATTTT
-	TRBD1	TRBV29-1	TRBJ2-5	CSVGGTGHGKTQYF	TGCAGCGTTGGCGGGACAGGGCACGGGAAGACCCAGTACTTC
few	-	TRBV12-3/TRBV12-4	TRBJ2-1	CASSRISGYNEQFF	TGTGCCAGCAGCCGGATTAGCGGATACAATGAGCAGTTCTTC
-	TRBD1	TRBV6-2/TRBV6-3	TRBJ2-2	CASRTGGRGRTGELFF	TGTGCCAGCAGAACAGGGGGTCGAGGAAGGACCGGGGAGCTGTTTTTT
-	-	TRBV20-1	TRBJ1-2	CSARDTRGYGYTF	TGCAGTGCTAGAGATACCCGGGGCTATGGCTACACCTTC
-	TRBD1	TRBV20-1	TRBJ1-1	CSARQGNGNTEAFF	TGCAGTGCGAGACAGGGCAACGGGAACACTGAAGCTTTCTTT
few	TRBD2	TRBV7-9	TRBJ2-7	CASSSSGGGSSYEQYF	TGTGCCAGCAGCTCCAGTGGGGGGGGGAGCTCCTACGAGCAGTACTTC
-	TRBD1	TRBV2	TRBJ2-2	CASSLRQGTGELFF	TGTGCCAGCAGCCTCAGACAGGGGACCGGGGAGCTGTTTTTT
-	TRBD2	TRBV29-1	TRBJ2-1	CSDEGLADEQFF	TGCAGCGACGAGGGACTAGCCGATGAGCAGTTCTTC
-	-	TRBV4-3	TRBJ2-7	CASSQERRSNEQYF	TGCGCCAGCAGCCAAGAGAGGCGGAGCAATGAGCAGTACTTC
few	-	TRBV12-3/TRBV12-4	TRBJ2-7	CASSLNGVEQYF	TGTGCCAGCAGTTTGAACGGGGTCGAGCAGTACTTC
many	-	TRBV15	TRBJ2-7	CATSSRAEGEQYF	TGTGCCACCAGCAGCCGAGCTGAGGGCGAGCAGTACTTC
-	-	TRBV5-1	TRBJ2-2	CASSFSGTGELFF	TGCGCCAGCAGCTTTTCGGGGACCGGGGAGCTGTTTTTT
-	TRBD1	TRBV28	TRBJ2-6	CASSTAAITGTDSGANVLTF	TGTGCCAGCAGTACAGCCGCAATAACCGGGACAGACTCTGGGGCCAACGTCCTGACTTTC
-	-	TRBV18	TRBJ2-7	CASSHAMVADEQYF	TGTGCCAGCTCACATGCCATGGTCGCGGACGAGCAGTACTTC
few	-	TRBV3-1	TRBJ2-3	CASSQESSYGTDTQYF	TGTGCCAGCAGCCAAGAGTCGAGCTACGGCACAGATACGCAGTATTTT
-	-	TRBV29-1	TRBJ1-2	CSVESQDGYTF	TGCAGCGTTGAATCCCAGGATGGCTACACCTTC
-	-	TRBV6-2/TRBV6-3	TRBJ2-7	CASSYSAYYEQYF	TGTGCCAGCAGTTATAGCGCGTACTACGAGCAGTACTTC
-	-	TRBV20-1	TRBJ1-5	CSASWQHNQPQHF	TGCAGTGCTAGTTGGCAGCATAATCAGCCCCAGCATTTT
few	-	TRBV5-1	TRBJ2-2	CASSLEGTTGELFF	TGCGCCAGCAGCTTGGAAGGGACGACCGGGGAGCTGTTTTTT